What follows is one T cell receptor (beta chain) and its context. The treatment is: over 15 received Ad26.COV2.S at low or high dose, single or two shots; about five received placebo; per-sample allocation not given. Day 63 after the first vaccine or placebo injection was the time point for sampling. The CDR3 length is 18 residues. Trimming at V came to 0 bases and at J to 4 bases, leaving 10 bases not matched to a gene. Germline V gene data show CDR1 as LGHNA and CDR2 as YSLEER. The data were obtained in a study of Ad26.COV2.S vaccination and SARS-CoV-2 variants. Measured with immunoSEQ multiplex PCR; TCRdb has only the in-frame clones, and not every one. The sample includes about 350,000 clones, roughly 90% seen only once; the top ten take about 10%.

This sequence joins TRBV4-3 and TRBJ2-7; TRBD2 agrees at 12 bases. The clonotype was recovered from a person aged 18-65 years who received the Ad26.COV2.S COVID-19 vaccine or a placebo. This specimen consisted of peripheral blood, obtained in a trial of Ad26.COV2.S vaccine versus placebo. The CDR3, as DNA: TGCGCCAGCAGCCAAGAGGGGGCCCTAGCGGGAGGGTTGTACGAGCAGTACTTC. Translated, it gives CASSQEGALAGGLYEQYF.